This T cell receptor (beta chain) was captured in a study of early T cells in non-severe SARS-CoV-2 infection. The overall study: The authors sequenced bulk RNA from unsorted whole blood, leaving chains unpaired.

This clonotype was found a few times. TCRdb re-called the 5' RACE reads with MiXCR, one entry per CDR3 protein. The sample holds approximately 56,000 distinct CDR3 sequences; about 15% are singletons and the top ten take 4.1%. The CDR3 is 14 residues long. Trimming left V 0 bases short and J 8 bases short, with 12 bases between. Germline CDR1 and CDR2: MGHRA and YSYEKL. The source was whole blood, collected at baseline. The origin of this receptor is an adult who was a healthcare worker with PCR-confirmed SARS-CoV-2 infection or an uninfected control (not recorded which). The chain carries TRBV4-1 and TRBJ2-3, with D tentatively TRBD2 (5 bases). The CDR3 loop is CASSQDLWRPTQYF. In DNA, the CDR3 is TGCGCCAGCAGCCAAGATTTATGGAGGCCTACGCAGTATTTT.